A selection of T cell receptor beta chains follows, all from one sample in a study of blood T cell repertoires in COVID-19. Data came from immunoSEQ multiplex PCR; TCRdb stores just in-frame clones and leaves some out. The top ten clones hold about 6.6% of a sample with about 160,000 clones, 85% to 90% of them seen once. The sample taken for sequencing was PBMCs or T cells enriched from blood (not recorded which). These receptors originate from a woman in her forties or fifties who had recovered from COVID-19. CDR3s include the opening cysteine and the closing phenylalanine or tryptophan.

v_call: TRBV9
j_call: TRBJ2-7
cdr3_aa: CASSVALQTYEQYF

v_call: TRBV12-3/TRBV12-4
j_call: TRBJ1-1
cdr3_aa: CASSLLGDAFF

v_call: TRBV7-7
j_call: TRBJ2-3
cdr3_aa: CASSLDGGTTDTQYF

v_call: TRBV27
j_call: TRBJ2-7
cdr3_aa: CASSWGTASYEQYF

v_call: TRBV7-8
j_call: TRBJ1-2
cdr3_aa: CASSLHRGLSYGYTF

v_call: TRBV4-3
j_call: TRBJ2-3
cdr3_aa: CASSQRPSGVTDTQYF

v_call: TRBV30
j_call: TRBJ1-2
cdr3_aa: CACYSGNYGYTF

v_call: TRBV19
j_call: TRBJ2-3
cdr3_aa: CASSLLAGAHSTDTQYF

v_call: TRBV6-2/TRBV6-3
j_call: TRBJ1-5
cdr3_aa: CASSYRGLLQGSNQPQHF

v_call: TRBV30
j_call: TRBJ1-2
cdr3_aa: CACYRDLGYGYTF

v_call: TRBV7-2
j_call: TRBJ2-1
cdr3_aa: CASSLGLANFYNEQFF

v_call: TRBV29-1
j_call: TRBJ1-1
cdr3_aa: CSVVLPDSRTEAFF

v_call: TRBV4-1
j_call: TRBJ1-2
cdr3_aa: CASSPSTLGGYTF

v_call: TRBV5-1
j_call: TRBJ2-7
cdr3_aa: CASSLATGYEQYF

v_call: TRBV6-4
j_call: TRBJ1-1
cdr3_aa: CASSDSWGGRNTEAFF

v_call: TRBV20-1
j_call: TRBJ2-7
cdr3_aa: CSASKGSGEQYF

v_call: TRBV7-2
j_call: TRBJ1-2
cdr3_aa: CASSWGQGNYGYTF

v_call: TRBV6-2/TRBV6-3
j_call: TRBJ1-5
cdr3_aa: CASSGGQPQHF

v_call: TRBV9
j_call: TRBJ1-4
cdr3_aa: CASSAGQNNEKLFF

v_call: TRBV7-9
j_call: TRBJ1-5
cdr3_aa: CASSLAGDGSNQPQHF

v_call: TRBV19
j_call: TRBJ1-2
cdr3_aa: CASSPLTVLLSYGYTF

v_call: TRBV24-1
j_call: TRBJ2-4
cdr3_aa: CATSGGGGIAKNIQYF

v_call: TRBV5-6
j_call: TRBJ2-1
cdr3_aa: CASSGLAGGYPPEQFF

v_call: TRBV11-3
j_call: TRBJ1-2
cdr3_aa: CASSPRTGSNYGYTF

v_call: TRBV27
j_call: TRBJ2-7
cdr3_aa: CASSFSKPADRGRFPYEQYF

v_call: TRBV4-3
j_call: TRBJ1-1
cdr3_aa: CASSQRVMNTEAFF

v_call: TRBV13
j_call: TRBJ1-6
cdr3_aa: CASSLGEYNSPLHF

v_call: TRBV19
j_call: TRBJ2-4
cdr3_aa: CASSHRGGNIQYF

v_call: TRBV11-2
j_call: TRBJ2-1
cdr3_aa: CASSKFDRDRAYNEQFF

v_call: TRBV12-3/TRBV12-4
j_call: TRBJ1-2
cdr3_aa: CASSLGRVYGYTF

v_call: TRBV19
j_call: TRBJ1-2
cdr3_aa: CASRQGAVSGYTF

v_call: TRBV6-5
j_call: TRBJ1-1
cdr3_aa: CASSLDRARGAFF

v_call: TRBV11-2
j_call: TRBJ2-5
cdr3_aa: CASSLGARVSGGIQETQYF

v_call: TRBV19
j_call: TRBJ1-2
cdr3_aa: CASNQGGNYGYTF

v_call: TRBV7-3
j_call: TRBJ2-3
cdr3_aa: CASSLTAAGGGTDTQYF

v_call: TRBV27
j_call: TRBJ1-5
cdr3_aa: CASSSRQVNQPQHF

v_call: TRBV4-2
j_call: TRBJ2-1
cdr3_aa: CASSQGVAGGRYNEQFF

v_call: TRBV7-2
j_call: TRBJ1-6
cdr3_aa: CASSLLRPSSPLHF